This T cell receptor beta chain was retrieved from a study of PD-1 blockade in mismatch repair-deficient tumors. Findings of the study overall: Rapid post-treatment expansion, then contraction, generally preceding radiologic response, marked tumor-resident clones.

Concerning this clone: Its antigen is not known.

Between the trimmed V and J ends, which lost 5 bases and 4 bases, there was a span of 5 bases. The CDR3 is made up of 12 amino acids. Germline CDR1 and CDR2: MNHNY and SVGAGI (reference sequence). Mismatch repair deficiency was confirmed in all patients, by PCR or immunohistochemistry. The TCR-sequenced patients were three responders to pembrolizumab. This table comes from immunoSEQ multiplex PCR, and its TCRdb copy is limited to in-frame clones, with some not included. The sample shows tens of thousands of clones, around four fifths of them seen only once. The specimen comprised peripheral blood, sampled 4 weeks after starting pembrolizumab. The J gene is TRBJ2-2, the V gene TRBV6-6; D unclear. The sequence was collected from an adult with mismatch repair-deficient cancer. CDR3 sequence: CASSPATGELFF. DNA for the CDR3: TGTGCCAGCAGTCCCGCCACCGGGGAGCTGTTTTTT.